This TCR beta chain was profiled in a study of blood T cell repertoires in COVID-19. Study in general: COVID-19 samples from acute and convalescent phases originated in the United States, Italy and Spain. PBMCs, B-cell-depleted T cells, or T cells provided the cDNA or gDNA that made up the material.

The CDR3 loop spans 15 amino acids. The germline gives CDR1 KGHDR, CDR2 SFDVKD. V was clipped by 3 bases and J by 2 bases, with 11 bases between them. How the authors handled the data: Using reference gene primer amplification, nucleated cell counts were estimated. Clones were sequenced by immunoSEQ multiplex PCR, and TCRdb holds only the in-frame ones, with some missing. The V and J calls and clone size were taken over from that table, and D and trimming were inferred from the DNA. This table holds tens of thousands of clones, more than 80% found once. The receptor's source is a man between 60 and 75 years old with acute or convalescent COVID-19. The specimen sequenced was peripheral blood. The rearrangement uses TRBV24-1 and TRBJ2-3, with a tentative D call TRBD1 (6 bases). The CDR3 nucleotides are TGTGCCACCAGTGATCAGGGGACGCACACAGATACGCAGTATTTT. Translating it yields CATSDQGTHTDTQYF.